The text below deals with one T cell receptor (beta chain). This clone was picked up a small number of times. Its antigen has not been determined. No base quality values were provided; no much bigger clone lies one nucleotide off. This sample is drawn from a study of cytomegalovirus exposure and HLA in healthy donors (dated by TCRdb to 2016 to 2017). Describing the broader study: According to an earlier analysis of a few hundred of the donors, some 180 million T cells yielded 117 million unique TCR beta sequences and 250 to 350 Gb of sequence data. An early release covering about 600 HLA-typed donors comprised 250 to 350 gigabases of sequencing data and around 80 million unique TCR sequences. Of the roughly 400 genotyped donors, about 84% fell in the genetic ancestry cluster associated with self-reported Caucasian donors. The study aimed to test whether cataloging public T cell receptors could reveal signatures of past pathogen exposure. Using immunosequencing, the study profiled T cell repertoires from around 670 subjects and related those repertoires to cytomegalovirus serostatus. Besides the first cohort of 500 to 700 subjects, a separate validation cohort made up of 90 to 150 different subjects was used. The study combined high-throughput TCR immunosequencing, statistical association of individual TCRs with disease status, and machine learning to predict cytomegalovirus infection status. To study patterns of TCR occurrence, a later analysis re-analyzed previously published TCR beta repertoires from under 750 donors and added high-resolution HLA genotyping. Rather than drawing on any new phenotypic data, the later analysis identified candidate immune exposures from TCR beta sequences and the way those sequences occurred across donors. An earlier analysis of around 580 of the donors used high-throughput TCR beta sequencing to judge whether each TCR beta V gene segment behaved as functional or pseudogenic. Donor age, sex, ethnicity and CMV serostatus were collected together with the repertoire data. A later genetic analysis took genome-wide SNP genotypes for about 60% of the roughly 670 donors and used that subset as a discovery cohort. All discovery cohort repertoires had been generated on a single sequencing platform. Class I and class II HLA loci were covered by the typing at four-digit resolution. The number of typed donors differed by locus: about 629-630 for A, B, C, DRB1 and DQB1; approximately 520 for DQA1; 606 for DPA1; and 400 to 480 for DPB1. A few DR-DQ haplotypes were treated as single units for association and clustering because of strong linkage in the cohort. On average, around 240,000 unique TCR beta nucleotide sequences were sequenced per donor among some 420 genotyped donors of the cohort, with 15% to 20% of those sequences being non-productive. Here is what the overall study found, with its caveats: According to a later analysis, parvovirus B19, influenza, CMV and Epstein-Barr virus appeared linked to several top co-occurrence clusters. The authors suggested that the approach could potentially be generalized to other disease states and immunological phenotypes. The classifier was reported to diagnose cytomegalovirus status with high specificity and sensitivity in both the original and validation cohorts. Roughly uniform sequencing depth across donors was assumed in presence/absence analyses, although this assumption may not hold. Linkage disequilibrium might explain the correlated functional status among segregating V segments, but an unknown experimental factor could not be ruled out. According to a later genetic analysis, donors in an Asian-associated ancestry cluster had fewer N-insertions in productive TCRs than the approximately 610-donor mean. Because the 87-base-pair reads could not distinguish some IMGT-functional V segments, including TRBV6-2 and TRBV6-3, those segments were excluded. Compared with equally common non-associated chains, HLA-associated TCR beta chains in a later analysis were more clonally expanded and had lower generation probabilities. A later analysis found that most CMV-associated TCR beta chains appeared HLA-restricted, with HLA associations seemingly driven largely by CMV exposure. When HLA alleles, especially DR and DQ, strongly co-occurred, TCR associations were difficult to assign to individual alleles. A cluster of highly shared sequence variants was judged likely to be a technical artifact of the sequencing pipeline. Most TCR sequences were seen in very few donors, while some public TCRs were found in many individuals. Only TCR beta chains were sequenced in this cohort, and the absence of alpha or paired-chain data limited detectable features. In an earlier analysis of fewer than 750 of the donors, most TCR beta V segments were observed in productive rearrangements about 87% or about 30% of the time, broadly matching IMGT annotations. Three of the identified cytomegalovirus-associated TCR beta chains were confirmed in vitro to be specific for cytomegalovirus antigens. In a later genetic analysis, a missense DCLRE1C variant was associated with V-gene and J-gene trimming of TCR beta chains, and the association was replicated in an independent cohort. Because counts were too low, approximately 18 rarely observed V segments, including chromosome 9 orphons, were excluded from the earlier analysis of 587 of the donors. A later analysis associated about 17,000 TCR beta sequences with specific HLA alleles at a false discovery rate of 0.05. A further reported finding was that TCR beta sequences accurately predicted the HLA-A and HLA-B alleles for most subjects in the first cohort. In a later analysis, the rate of TCR association differed among HLA loci, with DRB1 alleles having the most associated TCRs and HLA-C alleles having the fewest. A total of roughly 160 TCR beta chains were listed by the study as associated with cytomegalovirus. The only immune exposure information available for the cohort was CMV serostatus. Because HLA typing was missing for some donors at each locus, association tests included only the typed subset.

Library method: the immunoSEQ multiplex PCR assay. The multiplex PCR relied on a mix of 60 forward primers for TCR Vbeta segments and 13 reverse primers for TCR Jbeta segments. Amplification of the CDR3 region of rearranged TCR beta genes was performed with a multiplex PCR assay on genomic DNA. The amplified TCR beta libraries were sequenced on the Illumina HiSeq System as 87-base-pair reads. In the authors' own workflow: A later analysis counted 65 million to 90 million unique TCR beta chains across the 640 or so repertoires, and around 9.9 million of these chains were shared by at least two donors. Raw reads were error-corrected and collapsed into unique sequences with a nearest-neighbor algorithm that merged closely related sequences to remove PCR and sequencing errors. V, D and J gene segments were assigned by aligning CDR3 sequences to IMGT reference sequences. For a sequence to be retained, a match of at least six nucleotides to both a V gene segment and a J gene segment was required. Rearrangements were classified as productive when the CDR3 lacked stop codons and remained in frame with V and J, and all other rearrangements were classified as non-productive. CDR3 was defined by IMGT convention, running from the second conserved V-encoded cysteine to the conserved J-encoded phenylalanine. The earlier analysis of about 530 of the donors excluded any sequence lacking an unambiguous match to a single V gene segment. An earlier analysis of 587 of the donors classified V segments as functional when productive rearrangements were above 56.7% and as segregating when the standard deviation between donors was above 5%. A statistical classification framework was developed to diagnose cytomegalovirus status using the catalog of TCR beta chain sequences. In a later analysis, V and J genes were assigned by comparing TCR nucleotide sequences against IMGT/GENE-DB human TR gene sequences. A later analysis assigned CDR3 sequences and most-parsimonious VDJ recombination scenarios with the TCRdist pipeline. In a later analysis, every TCR beta chain was defined by the combination of its CDR3 amino acid sequence and its V-gene family, and reads without a unique V-gene family were dropped. A later analysis removed 592 highly shared, low-generation-probability nucleotide sequences to deal with suspected cross-contamination and a sequencing artifact. In a later analysis, a clonal expansion index was calculated for each public chain from normalized within-repertoire ranks of inferred template counts. In a later analysis, generation probabilities were computed using a VDJ recombination model fitted to out-of-frame rearrangements, and the results were checked against IGoR. In a later analysis, hypergeometric tests were used to score TCR-TCR, TCR-HLA and TCR-CMV co-occurrence, with a repertoire-size bias correction applied to TCR pairs. A later analysis estimated false discovery rates by permuting HLA or CMV assignments 20 times. In a later analysis, co-occurring TCRs were grouped with DBSCAN, and TCRdist sequence similarity was added when clustering was performed within HLA-allele-positive subsets. Co-occurrence clustering excluded repertoires with fewer than 30,000 or more than 120,000 public chains, plus five with anomalous nucleotide sharing. TCRdb holds this immuneACCESS table with in-frame rearrangements only. Some clones are missing; in checked studies, unresolved V genes explain under half, and the rest has no known cause. For V, J and clone size, that table is used; D and trimming come from the DNA. Across this sample there are about 190,000 clones, with 12% seen only once. Together, the top ten hold approximately 8.3% of the sample.

The cohort consisted of 600 to 700 healthy bone marrow donors. At the time of sampling, all cohort members were nominally healthy, though unrecorded immune exposures were likely present. The donor tested CMV seropositive and was one of the 289 seropositive cohort members. Every donor gave a peripheral blood sample, and the peripheral blood mononuclear cells from that sample were used for TCR beta sequencing. Genomic DNA extraction from the blood cell samples was performed with the Qiagen DNeasy Blood Extraction Kit. From its cysteine to its phenylalanine, the CDR3 spans 15 amino acids. The sequence is cut down to CDR3 DNA, 45 bases in frame from base 1. The germline V and J ends show losses of 2 bases and 6 bases respectively, and no gene match explains 5 bases of the junction. As encoded in the germline V gene, CDR1 is MGHRA while CDR2 is YSYEKL.

The sequence is built from TRBV4-1 and TRBJ1-4; TRBD1 lines up with 8 middle nucleotides. The sample taken for sequencing was PBMCs. This receptor was identified in a man aged 50-60 years in good health and CMV-seropositive. Read as DNA, the sequence is TGCGCCAGCAGCCAATCGGACAGGGACCATGAAAAACTGTTTTTT. Translated, this is CASSQSDRDHEKLFF.